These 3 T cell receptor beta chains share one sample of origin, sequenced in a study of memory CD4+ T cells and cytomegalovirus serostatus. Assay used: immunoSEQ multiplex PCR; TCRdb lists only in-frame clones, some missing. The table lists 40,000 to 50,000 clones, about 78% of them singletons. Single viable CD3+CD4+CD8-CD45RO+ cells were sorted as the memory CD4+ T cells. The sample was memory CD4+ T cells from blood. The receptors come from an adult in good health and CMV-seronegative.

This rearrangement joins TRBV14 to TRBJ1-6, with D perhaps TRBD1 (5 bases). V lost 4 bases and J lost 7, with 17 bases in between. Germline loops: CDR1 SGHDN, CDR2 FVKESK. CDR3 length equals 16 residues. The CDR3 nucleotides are TGTGCCAGCAGCCGGTCGGGGGGGGGTCGGAATTCACCCCTCCACTTT. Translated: CASSRSGGGRNSPLHF.

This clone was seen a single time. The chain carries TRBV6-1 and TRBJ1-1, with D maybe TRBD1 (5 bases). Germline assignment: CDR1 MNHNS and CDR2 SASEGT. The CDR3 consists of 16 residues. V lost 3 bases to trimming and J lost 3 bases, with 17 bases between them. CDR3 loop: CASSELQGRGYTEAFF. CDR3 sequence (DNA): TGTGCCAGCAGTGAGCTCCAGGGCCGCGGGTACACTGAAGCTTTCTTT.

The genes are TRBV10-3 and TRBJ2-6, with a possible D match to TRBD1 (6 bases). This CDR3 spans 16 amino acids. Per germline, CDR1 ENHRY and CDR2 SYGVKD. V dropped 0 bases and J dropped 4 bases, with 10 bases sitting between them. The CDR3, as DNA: TGTGCCATCAGTGAGTCGGTGGGGGCCGGGGCCAACGTCCTGACTTTC. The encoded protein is CAISESVGAGANVLTF.